This T cell receptor beta chain derives from a study of Graves' ophthalmopathy and Graves' hyperthyroidism. The wider study: Being free of ophthalmopathy for 18 months of follow-up defined stable hyperthyroidism.

The CDR3 extends over 17 amino acids. V shed 2 bases, J shed 5 bases, and the junction held 8 bases outside the gene matches. Germline V gene data show CDR1 as MNHNY and CDR2 as SVGAGI (reference sequence). RNA transcripts were the source from which TCR beta CDR3 regions were amplified. HTBI-primed first-round RT-PCR preceded second-round multiplex PCR. TCRdb reprocessed the multiplex PCR reads via MiXCR and lists one record per CDR3 protein. This sample has over a million distinct CDR3 sequences, with about two fifths found just once. Exclusion covered patients with other autoimmune diseases or uncontrolled infections (as well as pregnancy or lactation). Orbital computed tomography and thyroid ultrasound, along with TRAb, serum thyroxine and clinical symptoms, underpinned diagnosis. The study, taken as a whole, reports: Most thyroid clonotypes expanded beyond 0.001 frequency were also found in blood.

A few counts support this clonotype. Antigen specificity is unknown. The TCR sequence derives from an adult man with Graves' hyperthyroidism. The chain combines TRBV6-6 with TRBJ2-7; 14 bases fit TRBD2. Specimen: peripheral blood or thyroid tissue (not recorded which). CDR3: CASSYAGTSGSSDEQYF. Here the CDR3 DNA reads TGTGCCAGCAGTTACGCCGGGACTAGCGGGAGTAGCGACGAGCAGTACTTC.